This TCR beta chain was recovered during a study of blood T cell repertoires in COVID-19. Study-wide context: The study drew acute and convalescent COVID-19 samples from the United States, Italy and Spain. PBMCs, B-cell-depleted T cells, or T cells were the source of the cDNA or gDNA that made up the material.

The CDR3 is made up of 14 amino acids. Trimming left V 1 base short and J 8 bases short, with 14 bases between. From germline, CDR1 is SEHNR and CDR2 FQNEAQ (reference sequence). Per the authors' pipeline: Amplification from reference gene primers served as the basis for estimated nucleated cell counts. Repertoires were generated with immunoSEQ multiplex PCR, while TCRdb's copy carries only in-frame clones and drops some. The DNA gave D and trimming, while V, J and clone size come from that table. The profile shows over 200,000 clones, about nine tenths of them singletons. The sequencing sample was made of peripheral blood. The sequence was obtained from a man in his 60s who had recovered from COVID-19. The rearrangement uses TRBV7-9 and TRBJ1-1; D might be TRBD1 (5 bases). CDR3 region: CASSLGSRVIEAFF. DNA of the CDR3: TGTGCCAGCAGCTTAGGCAGCAGGGTGATAGAAGCTTTCTTT.